A single sample gave rise to the 17 T cell receptor beta chains below, sequenced in a study of control samples from healthy donors and cancer patients. TCRdb's copy holds only in-frame clones and misses some; the assay was immunoSEQ multiplex PCR. The data show some 89,000 clones, around 86% seen once. The sample comprised blood. Receptor source: a man younger than 45 in good health.

The rearrangement uses TRBV7-2 and TRBJ1-5, with 8 bases identical to TRBD1. CDR1 is SGHTA and CDR2 is FQGNSA in the germline V gene. The CDR3 spans 16 residues. With V trimmed by 4 bases and J by 6 bases, 11 bases remained unmatched. DNA of the CDR3: TGTGCCAGCAGCTCCCAATCGACAGGGGAAAGTCAGCCCCAGCATTTT. This gives the protein CASSSQSTGESQPQHF. Supplemented by reference TRBV7-2 and TRBJ1-5, the full variable domain reads GAGVSQSPSNKVTEKGKDVELRCDPISGHTALYWYRQSLGQGLEFLIYFQGNSAPDKSGLPSDRFSAERTGGSVSTLTIQRTQQEDSAVYLCASSSQSTGESQPQHFGDGTRLSIL.

The CDR3 DNA follows: TGTGCCAGCAGCTTGGGTCAGACTATGAACACTGAAGCTTTCTTT. This sequence encodes CASSLGQTMNTEAFF. This sequence joins TRBV11-2 and TRBJ1-1; D gene ambiguous. The CDR3 covers 15 residues. Germline V gives CDR1 SGHAT, CDR2 FQNNGV. V shed 3 bases and J shed 0 bases, with 11 bases lying between them.

This chain connects TRBV24-1 to TRBJ2-3; 13 bases are shared with TRBD2. The CDR3 loop spans 16 amino acids. V shed 9 bases, J shed 0 bases, and the junction held 5 bases outside the gene matches. Germline-derived CDR1 and CDR2 are KGHDR and SFDVKD. CDR3 amino acids: CATGPGLAGSTDTQYF. CDR3 nucleotides: TGTGCCACCGGGCCGGGACTAGCGGGGAGCACAGATACGCAGTATTTT.

The chain carries TRBV19 and TRBJ2-3, with 8 bases lining up with TRBD1. This CDR3 has 15 residues. Germline V lookup: CDR1 LNHDA, CDR2 SQIVND (reference sequence). Losses at the gene ends were 5 bases for V and 1 base for J; bases not matched to a gene: 5. As DNA, the CDR3 is TGTGCCAGTAGTCCTATGGGACAGGGCACAGATACGCAGTATTTT. Translation: CASSPMGQGTDTQYF. Complete variable domain (other parts from reference TRBV19 and TRBJ2-3): DGGITQSPKYLFRKEGQNVTLSCEQNLNHDAMYWYRQDPGQGLRLIYYSQIVNDFQKGDIAEGYSVSREKKESFPLTVTSAQKNPTAFYLCASSPMGQGTDTQYFGPGTRLTVL.

This rearrangement joins TRBV27 to TRBJ1-2; D is perhaps TRBD1 (5 bases). V lost 5 bases and J lost 5, with 15 bases in between. The germline CDR1 and CDR2 sequences are MNHEY and SMNVEV (reference sequence). This CDR3 is 14 amino acids long. CDR3 region: CASSRDGLGYGYTF. The CDR3 DNA is TGTGCCAGCAGTCGGGACGGACTAGGATATGGCTACACCTTC.

The chain's CDR3 is CASSRTSGGRTDTQYF. CDR3 sequence (DNA): TGTGCCAGCAGCCGGACTAGCGGGGGCCGCACAGATACGCAGTATTTT. This chain joins TRBV3-1 (or the pseudogene TRBV3-2) and TRBJ2-3, with 13 bases identical to TRBD2. The CDR3 extends over 16 amino acids. The trim removed 4 bases at V and 1 base at J, leaving 2 bases unmatched. Germline CDR1 and CDR2: LGHDT and YNNKEL (reference sequence).

The CDR3 is CASSPGRNQPQHF. The DNA for the CDR3 is TGTGCCAGCTCACCGGGCAGAAATCAGCCCCAGCATTTT. The J gene is TRBJ1-5, the V gene TRBV18; D not certain. This CDR3 spans 13 amino acids. Germline CDR1 is KGHSH and CDR2 is LQKENI. V was pared by 3 bases and J by 4 bases, with 7 bases between.

This clone was found a few times. The chain is built from TRBV27 and TRBJ1-1; 9 nucleotides match TRBD1. This CDR3 is 14 amino acids long. CDR1 MNHEY and CDR2 SMNVEV come from the germline V gene (reference sequence). V gave up 2 bases and J gave up 4 bases; unmatched junction bases: 2. The CDR3 DNA reads TGTGCCAGCAGTTTAAGGACAGGGGCCACTGAAGCTTTCTTT. Encoded protein: CASSLRTGATEAFF.

The chain joins TRBV6-1 to TRBJ1-1; TRBD1 is a possible D gene (6 bases). Germline CDR1 is MNHNS and CDR2 is SASEGT. V was shortened by 2 bases and J by 7 bases, with 14 bases between the two germline ends. This CDR3 has 14 amino acids. The CDR3 region is CASSERRGQNEAFF. In DNA form, the CDR3 reads TGTGCCAGCAGTGAAAGACGGGGGCAGAATGAAGCTTTCTTT.

The V gene is TRBV29-1, the J gene TRBJ1-2; TRBD1 matches 10 bases. The CDR3 consists of 15 residues. Germline CDR1 reads SQVTM; CDR2 reads ANQGSEA. Trimming took 4 bases from V and 5 from J; bases not matched to a gene: 10. The CDR3 coding sequence is TGCAGCGTTGGTATTGGGACAGGGGCTAGATATGGCTACACCTTC. Amino acids: CSVGIGTGARYGYTF.

This chain links TRBV24-1 with TRBJ1-5; D is uncertain. Per germline, CDR1 KGHDR and CDR2 SFDVKD. CDR3 length: 13 residues. With 9 bases removed from V and 7 bases from J, the gap between germline ends came to 15 bases. The CDR3 sequence: CATSSAGRQPQHF. The CDR3 bases are TGTGCCACCTCGTCGGCGGGTAGACAGCCCCAGCATTTT.

The chain uses TRBV9 and TRBJ1-1; D gene ambiguous. Germline lookup yields CDR1 SGDLS and CDR2 YYNGEE. V dropped 5 bases and J dropped 1 base, with 9 bases sitting between them. There are 13 residues in the CDR3. The CDR3 sequence is CASSKTGNTEAFF. CDR3 sequence (DNA): TGTGCCAGCAGTAAAACGGGGAACACTGAAGCTTTCTTT.

This clone was seen just once. The chain has TRBV19 and TRBJ1-1; TRBD1 matches at 9 bases. The CDR3 contains 14 residues. The junction had 4 bases not matched to a gene; V was cut back by 5 bases and J by 3 bases. Looked up from germline, CDR1 is LNHDA and CDR2 is SQIVND (reference sequence). Here the CDR3 DNA reads TGTGCCAGTAGTGGACAGGGGATTTACACTGAAGCTTTCTTT. Translating it yields CASSGQGIYTEAFF.

The chain links TRBV27 to TRBJ1-5, with D hard to call. The germline V gene encodes CDR1 MNHEY and CDR2 SMNVEV (reference sequence). The CDR3 is made up of 12 amino acids. Trimming cost V 5 bases and J 4 bases, with 6 bases left between them. In DNA form, the CDR3 reads TGTGCCAGCAGTCGAGCGAATCAGCCCCAGCATTTT. This sequence encodes CASSRANQPQHF.

The chain combines TRBV19 with TRBJ2-7; the D is unclear. The CDR3 runs to 12 residues. V lost 5 bases and J lost 4, with 9 bases in between. Germline CDR1 LNHDA, CDR2 SQIVND (reference sequence). The CDR3 loop is CASSRLGYEQYF. In DNA, the CDR3 is TGTGCCAGTAGTCGCCTAGGTTACGAGCAGTACTTC.

The chain carries TRBV5-1 and TRBJ2-5; D gene ambiguous. With 4 bases removed from V and 2 bases from J, the gap between germline ends came to 12 bases. This CDR3 is built from 14 residues. Germline V CDR1 and CDR2: SGHRS, YFSETQ. CDR3 nucleotide sequence: TGCGCCAGCAGCCCACACCGCGAGCAAGAGACCCAGTACTTC. It encodes CASSPHREQETQYF.

J is TRBJ2-7 and V is TRBV5-3; 7 bases are shared with TRBD1. TRBV5-3 qualifies as an ORF whose function is uncertain. The CDR3 is made up of 15 amino acids. The trim removed 4 bases at V and 1 base at J, leaving 8 bases unmatched. CDR3 sequence reads: CARSRGTESSYEQYV. The CDR3 DNA follows: TGTGCCAGAAGCAGAGGGACAGAGAGTTCCTACGAGCAGTACGTC.